Only a few counts were recorded for the clone carrying this T cell receptor beta chain. The target antigen is unknown. TCRdb recomputed calls from the 5' RACE reads with MiXCR, one row per CDR3 protein. The data show roughly 130,000 distinct CDR3 sequences, with approximately 6.3% seen just once and under 2.5% held by the top ten. This sample stems from a study of T-cell memory formation after mild COVID-19. Overall study results and limits: A subset of responding clones appeared in pre-infection memory, suggesting cross-reactive memory joined.

Germline trimming cut 7 bases from V and 3 bases from J; bases unmatched to any gene: 5. This CDR3 contains 14 residues. The genes are TRBV12-3 or TRBV12-4 and TRBJ2-5, with TRBD2 identical over 10 bases. The TCR was taken from an adult woman who had mild COVID-19 (a few samples of this study predate the infection). Cell type and time point are not known. The sequenced material came from PBMCs or a T cell subset sorted from them (not recorded which). The CDR3 region is CASNLSGGKETQYF. The CDR3 coding sequence is TGTGCCAGCAACCTTAGCGGGGGGAAAGAGACCCAGTACTTC.